What follows describes a single T cell receptor beta chain. Its antigen remains unidentified. Some clones are missing from TCRdb's copy, which holds only in-frame ones; the method was immunoSEQ multiplex PCR. Seen here are 100,000 to 120,000 clones, just over 90% observed once, and the top ten hold 0.45% to 0.65%. The CDR3 spans 13 residues. Trimming pared 4 bases from V and 8 bases from J, leaving 13 bases between. Per the germline V gene, CDR1 is SGHDT and CDR2 is YYEEEE. This sample is part of a study of graft-versus-host responses after intestinal transplantation. Study conclusions and caveats: Patients with graft-donor T cell macrochimerism had high graft-versus-host to host-versus-graft clonal ratios in allografts.

Material: unstimulated CD8+ T cells sorted from spleen or lymph node cells, obtained before intestinal transplant. The TCR comes from a human donor who received an intestinal transplant. The rearrangement links TRBV5-6 to TRBJ2-1; no clear D gene. The CDR3 loop is CASSPGAHYEQFF. CDR3 coding DNA: TGTGCCAGCAGCCCCGGTGCTCACTATGAGCAGTTCTTC.